This note documents a single TCR beta chain sequence. This record comes from a study of CD8+ T cells in alopecia areata. About the research overall: Treatment comprised oral tofacitinib, 5 to 10 mg twice daily, in treated patients.

V was cut by 5 bases and J by 4 bases, with 18 bases left in between. Germline V gene data show CDR1 as SQVTM and CDR2 as ANQGSEA. This CDR3 spans 14 amino acids. Following extraction, RNA underwent reverse transcription to cDNA, which served as the sequencing template. The protocol was immunoSEQ multiplex PCR, while the TCRdb copy is restricted to in-frame clones and leaves out a portion. The table has about 130,000 clones, roughly 50% seen once. This TCR came from a human donor with alopecia areata. The chain links TRBV29-1 to TRBJ2-7, with D maybe TRBD2 (6 bases). This sample comprised CD4+ T cells sorted from blood, obtained at week 0. In nucleotides, the CDR3 is TGCAGCGTTCGTTCGGGACTGGCCTCTTACGAGCAGTACTTC. It is translated as CSVRSGLASYEQYF.